Included here is one T cell receptor beta chain sequence, with context. The antigen is not known. From the reads, TCRdb called clonotypes with MiXCR, one entry per CDR3 protein. There are some 600,000 distinct CDR3 sequences in the sample; 24% occur only once, and roughly 8% lies in the top ten. The CDR3 consists of 15 residues. With V trimmed by 3 bases and J by 8 bases, 9 bases remained unmatched. CDR1 is SGHVS and CDR2 is FNYEAQ in the germline V gene. These data belong to a study of T cell repertoires in cytomegalovirus infection. Study details: Shared public TCR beta signatures pointed to both CMV infection and a matching HLA type. Findings and caveats of the study: Adding up the frequency of public TCR beta families identified people who carried CMV plus the relevant HLA. There were HLA-C-restricted CMV-specific TCR beta clonotypes dominating the ex vivo response.

The sequence derives from a human donor in good health (CMV status not recorded). Some clones in this sample may be carry-over from other donors' samples. V is TRBV7-6 and J is TRBJ2-1, with 8 bases matching TRBD2. Sequencing input: CD8+ T cells from PBMCs. DNA of the CDR3: TGTGCCAGCAGCTTTGCCGGGGGGGCGATCGATGAGCAGTTCTTC. It translates to CASSFAGGAIDEQFF.